The clone carrying this T cell receptor beta chain has a count of ten or more. Antigen specificity is unknown. After 5'RACE with constant-segment primers, TCR alpha and TCR beta cDNA libraries carrying sample barcodes and UMIs were obtained. TCRdb processed the 5' RACE reads anew with MiXCR; each CDR3 protein has one entry. The sample records tens of thousands of distinct CDR3 sequences, approximately 12% being singletons. V was shortened by 3 bases and J by 10 bases, with 17 bases between the two germline ends. The CDR3 has 14 amino acids. CDR1 is SGDLS, CDR2 YYNGEE, per germline. The data originate from a study of T-cell memory formation after mild COVID-19. Broader study findings: Several responding clones turned up in pre-infection memory, indicating that cross-reactive memory may have taken part.

The chain has TRBV9 and TRBJ1-5; no firm D call. Input material: PBMCs or a T cell subset sorted from them (not recorded which). The sequence came from an adult woman who had mild COVID-19 (a few samples of this study predate the infection). Cell type and time point are not known. CDR3 sequence (DNA): TGTGCCAGCAGCGGGGGAGGGCTCTTAAATCCCCAGCATTTT. Amino acid sequence: CASSGGGLLNPQHF.